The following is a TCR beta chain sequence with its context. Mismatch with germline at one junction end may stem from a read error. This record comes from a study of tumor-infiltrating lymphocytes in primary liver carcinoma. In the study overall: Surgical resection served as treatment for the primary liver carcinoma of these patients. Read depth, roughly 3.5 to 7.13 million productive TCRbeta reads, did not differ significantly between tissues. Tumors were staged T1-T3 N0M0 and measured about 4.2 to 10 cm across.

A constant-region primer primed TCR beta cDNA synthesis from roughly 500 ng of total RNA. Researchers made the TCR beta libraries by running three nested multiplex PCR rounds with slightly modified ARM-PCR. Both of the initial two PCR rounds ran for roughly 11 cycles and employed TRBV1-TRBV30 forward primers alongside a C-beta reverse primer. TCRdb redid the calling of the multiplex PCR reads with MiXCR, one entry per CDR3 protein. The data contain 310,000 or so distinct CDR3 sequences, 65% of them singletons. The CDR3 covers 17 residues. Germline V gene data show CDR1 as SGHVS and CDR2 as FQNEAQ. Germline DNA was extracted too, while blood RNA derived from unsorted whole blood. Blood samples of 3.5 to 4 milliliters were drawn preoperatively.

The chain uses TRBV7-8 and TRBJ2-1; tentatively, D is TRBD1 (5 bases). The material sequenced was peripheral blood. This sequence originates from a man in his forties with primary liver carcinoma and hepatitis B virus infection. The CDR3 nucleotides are TGTGCCAGCAGCTTATCTCTGCGGCAGGGTGGTGCCAATGAGCAGTTCTTT. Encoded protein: CASSLSLRQGGANEQFF.